Only a few counts were recorded for the clone carrying this TCR beta chain. Profiled with immunoSEQ multiplex PCR; TCRdb holds only in-frame clones, not every one. This sample has 250,000 to 300,000 clones, with about 90% found just once. The data derive from a study of blood T cell repertoires in COVID-19. Whole-study context: Whether acute or convalescent, the COVID-19 samples came from the United States, Italy and Spain.

CDR1 and CDR2 from the germline V gene are LNHDA and SQIVND (reference sequence). Deletions cut 3 bases from V and 5 bases from J, with 16 bases between. There are 15 residues in the CDR3. The receptor's source is a woman aged 45-65 years who had recovered from COVID-19. The sequenced sample consisted of peripheral blood. V and J are TRBV19 and TRBJ1-1, with D maybe TRBD1 (5 bases). The CDR3 spells CASSMGRGGRTEAFF. CDR3 sequence (DNA): TGTGCCAGTAGTATGGGACGGGGGGGGAGAACTGAAGCTTTCTTT.